The 4 T cell receptor beta chains in this list originate from one sample, sequenced in a study of blood T cell repertoires in COVID-19. Generated by immunoSEQ multiplex PCR, the TCRdb table keeps only in-frame clones and is missing some. The sample comprises more than 150,000 clones, about 80% of which are singletons, and over 13% rests with the top ten. The sample taken for sequencing was PBMCs or T cells enriched from blood (not recorded which). The receptor set was obtained from a man aged 55-75 years who had been exposed to COVID-19.

J is TRBJ1-2 and V is TRBV7-8; TRBD1 aligns across 7 bases. Germline CDR1 is SGHVS and CDR2 is FQNEAQ. The CDR3 covers 13 residues. The V gene end was trimmed by 4 bases and the J gene end by 4 bases; junction bases not matched to a gene: 3. The CDR3 DNA is TGTGCCAGCAGCTCCAGACAGGGCTATGGCTACACCTTC. Protein sequence: CASSSRQGYGYTF.

The chain carries TRBV7-2 and TRBJ1-5; D not certain. The V and J ends lost 7 bases and 0 bases respectively, with 13 bases between them. The length of the CDR3 is 15 residues. Germline V lookup: CDR1 SGHTA, CDR2 FQGNSA. The CDR3 DNA reads TGTGCCAGCAACTCTTTCGGGGATAGCAATCAGCCCCAGCATTTT. It is translated as CASNSFGDSNQPQHF.

Only a few counts were recorded for this clone. J is TRBJ2-2 and V is TRBV30; TRBD2 is a possible D gene (6 bases). This CDR3 region has 14 residues. V lost 4 bases, J lost 5 bases, and 14 bases lay in between. Germline CDR1 reads GTSNPN; CDR2 reads SVGIG (reference sequence). CDR3: CAWIASAKTGELFF. CDR3 DNA: TGTGCCTGGATAGCTAGCGCCAAAACCGGGGAGCTGTTTTTT. The full variable domain, in which reference TRBV30 and TRBJ2-2 provide the parts outside the CDR3, is SQTIHQWPATLVQPVGSPLSLECTVEGTSNPNLYWYRQAAGRGLQLLFYSVGIGQISSEVPQNLSASRPQDRQFILSSKKLLLSDSGFYLCAWIASAKTGELFFGEGSRLTVL.

The chain employs TRBV12-1 and TRBJ2-5; the tabulated D call, TRBD1, remains unverified against the DNA. TRBV12-1 is described as a pseudogene. This CDR3 contains 13 residues. The CDR3 spells CASSFVRVETQYF. In DNA, the CDR3 is TGTGCCAGCAGCTTTGTCAGGGTGGAGACCCAGTACTTC.